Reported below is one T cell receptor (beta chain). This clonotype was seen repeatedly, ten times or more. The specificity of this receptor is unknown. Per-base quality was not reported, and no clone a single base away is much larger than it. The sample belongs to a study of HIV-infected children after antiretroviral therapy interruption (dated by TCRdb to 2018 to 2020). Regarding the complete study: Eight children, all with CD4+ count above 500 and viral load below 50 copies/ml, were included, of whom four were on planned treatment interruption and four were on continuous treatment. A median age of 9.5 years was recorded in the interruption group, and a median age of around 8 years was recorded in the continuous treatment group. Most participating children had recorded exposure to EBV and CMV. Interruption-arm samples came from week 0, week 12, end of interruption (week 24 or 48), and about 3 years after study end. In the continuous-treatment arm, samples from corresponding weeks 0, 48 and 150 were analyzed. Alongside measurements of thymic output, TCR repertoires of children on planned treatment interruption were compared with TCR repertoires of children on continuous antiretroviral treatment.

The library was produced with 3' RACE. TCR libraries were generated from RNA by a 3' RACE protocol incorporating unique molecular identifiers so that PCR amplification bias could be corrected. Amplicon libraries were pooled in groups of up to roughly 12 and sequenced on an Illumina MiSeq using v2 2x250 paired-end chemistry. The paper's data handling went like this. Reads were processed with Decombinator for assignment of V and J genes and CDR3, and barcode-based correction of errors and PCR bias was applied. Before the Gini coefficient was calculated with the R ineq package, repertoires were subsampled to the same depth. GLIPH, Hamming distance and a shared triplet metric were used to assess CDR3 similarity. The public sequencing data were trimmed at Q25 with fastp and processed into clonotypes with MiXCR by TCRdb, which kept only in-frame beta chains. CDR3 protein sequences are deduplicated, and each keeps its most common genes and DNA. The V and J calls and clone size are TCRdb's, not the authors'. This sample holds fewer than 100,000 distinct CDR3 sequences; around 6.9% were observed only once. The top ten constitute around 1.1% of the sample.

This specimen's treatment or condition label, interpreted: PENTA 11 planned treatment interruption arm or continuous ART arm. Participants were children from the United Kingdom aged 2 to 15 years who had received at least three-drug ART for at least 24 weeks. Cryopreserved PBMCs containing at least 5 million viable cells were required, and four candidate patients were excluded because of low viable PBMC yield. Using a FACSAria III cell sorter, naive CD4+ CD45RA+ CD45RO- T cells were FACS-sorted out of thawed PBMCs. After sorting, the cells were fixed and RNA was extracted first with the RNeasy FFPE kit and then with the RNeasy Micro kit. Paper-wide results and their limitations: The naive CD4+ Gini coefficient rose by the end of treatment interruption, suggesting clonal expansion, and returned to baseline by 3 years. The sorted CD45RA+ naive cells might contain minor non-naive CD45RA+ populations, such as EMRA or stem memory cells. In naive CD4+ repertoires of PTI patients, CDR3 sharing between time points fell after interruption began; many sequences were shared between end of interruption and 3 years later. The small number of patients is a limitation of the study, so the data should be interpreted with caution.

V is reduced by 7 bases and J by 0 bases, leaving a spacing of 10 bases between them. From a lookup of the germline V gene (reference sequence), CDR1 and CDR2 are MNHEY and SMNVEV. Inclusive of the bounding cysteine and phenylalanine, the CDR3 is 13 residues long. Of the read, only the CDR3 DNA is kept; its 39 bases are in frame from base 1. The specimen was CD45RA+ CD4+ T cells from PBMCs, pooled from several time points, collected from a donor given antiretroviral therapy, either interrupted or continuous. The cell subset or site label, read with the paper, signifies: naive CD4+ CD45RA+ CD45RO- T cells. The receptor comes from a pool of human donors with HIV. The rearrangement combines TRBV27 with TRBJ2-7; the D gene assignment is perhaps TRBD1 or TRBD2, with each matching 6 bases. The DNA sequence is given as TGTGCCAGCATGGAGGGGGGCTCCTACGAGCAGTACTTC. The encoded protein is CASMEGGSYEQYF.